This record covers a single TCR beta chain. Its antigen is unknown. No clone much larger than this one lies a single base away; base qualities are absent. Library prep was done by 5' RACE. Sequencing took place on an Illumina HiSeq 2500. A second 7 to 11 cycle PCR used a sample-barcoded 5' primer and a J-beta primer mix. A template-switch 5' adaptor carrying 12 random nucleotides introduced a unique molecular identifier onto each TCR beta cDNA molecule. Each sample yielded at least 3 million CDR3-containing paired-end reads. The Mint cDNA synthesis kit, primed by a TRBC-specific oligonucleotide, was used to synthesize first-strand cDNA from all RNA. Following uracil-DNA glycosylase treatment, a first 18-cycle PCR with universal primers M1SS and BC2_uni_R was performed on all cDNA. As for how the authors treated the data: Each sample was normalized by randomly selecting 1 million high-quality reads, each carrying a distinct molecular identifier. Reads with shared molecular identifiers were discarded instead of being binned into consensus sequences. MiTCR, set to a Q25 quality threshold and the strictest error-elimination algorithm, was used for CDR3 identification, clonotype clustering and error correction. Lower-bound total TCR beta diversity was estimated with a nonparametric unseen species model using Euler transformation. TCRdb's own reprocessing of the public reads used fastp at Q25 and MiXCR and kept productive beta chains. Rows matching on CDR3 protein sequence are summarized as one entry with the most common DNA and genes. The V and J calls, along with clone size, are taken from TCRdb and not from the paper's own processing. The sample data list fewer than 1 million distinct CDR3 sequences, and about 42% of these were observed just once. The ten largest make up roughly 19% of the sample.

The sample comes from a study of blood T cells in healthy people across ages (dated by TCRdb to between 2014 and 2017). A note on the overall study: In model experiments, template switching captured about one uniquely barcoded TCR beta cDNA molecule for every two T cells. Using the same blood draw, the study looked at two additional independent replicas of 1 million unique cDNA reads for two donors, one aged 18 to 30 and the other aged 80 or older. The donors were divided into four age groups: young (average around 15 years), middle-aged (approximately 41), aged (roughly 66) and long-lived (roughly 86). Donors of different ages were randomly distributed across sequencing lanes to avoid experimental bias. To track age-related changes in TCR beta repertoire diversity, the study relied on deep sequencing normalized with unique cDNA molecular identifiers. Findings and caveats that apply to the study as a whole: The percentage of naive T cells measured by flow cytometry correlated strongly with observed TCR beta diversity. Because donor CMV infection status was unknown, age-related changes in expanded clonotypes were potentially confounded. Because profiling used bulk unsorted PBMCs, naive and antigen-experienced compartments could not be compared conclusively. Estimates of total diversity based on one million sequenced T cells were regarded as lower bounds and as underestimates. The long-lived group showed more naive CD4+ T cells, fewer expanded clones and increased TCR diversity than the aged group, suggesting age selection. Observed TCR beta diversity per million T cells fell roughly linearly with age, and a significant reduction was already apparent by age approximately 41.

The CDR3 runs 14 residues from the cysteine to the phenylalanine. Only the CDR3 region is kept as DNA, spanning 42 bases read in frame from base 1. CDR1 and CDR2 (MNHNY, SVGAGI) derive from the germline V gene (reference sequence). The junction shows trimming of 2 bases on V and 2 bases on J, and the gene matches do not reach 0 bases of it. The roughly 37 donors, aged about 6 to 95 years, were systemically healthy Caucasian individuals from Russia. Each donor gave ten milliliters of peripheral blood, drawn into EDTA-treated Vacutainer tubes. PBMCs were isolated by Ficoll-Paque density-gradient centrifugation, with at least 7 million obtained per sample. Trizol reagent was used to extract total RNA from PBMCs, with at least 5 micrograms per sample. Naive CD45RAhigh/CD27high T cell percentages were measured by flow cytometry on a PBMC aliquot from every donor.

The material sequenced was blood. The source is a man aged 60-69 years in good health. This chain joins TRBV6-6 to TRBJ2-1; 7 central nucleotides agree with TRBD1. For the CDR3, the sequence is CASSYGQAYNEQFF. At the DNA level, the sequence is TGTGCCAGCAGTTACGGACAGGCCTACAATGAGCAGTTCTTC.